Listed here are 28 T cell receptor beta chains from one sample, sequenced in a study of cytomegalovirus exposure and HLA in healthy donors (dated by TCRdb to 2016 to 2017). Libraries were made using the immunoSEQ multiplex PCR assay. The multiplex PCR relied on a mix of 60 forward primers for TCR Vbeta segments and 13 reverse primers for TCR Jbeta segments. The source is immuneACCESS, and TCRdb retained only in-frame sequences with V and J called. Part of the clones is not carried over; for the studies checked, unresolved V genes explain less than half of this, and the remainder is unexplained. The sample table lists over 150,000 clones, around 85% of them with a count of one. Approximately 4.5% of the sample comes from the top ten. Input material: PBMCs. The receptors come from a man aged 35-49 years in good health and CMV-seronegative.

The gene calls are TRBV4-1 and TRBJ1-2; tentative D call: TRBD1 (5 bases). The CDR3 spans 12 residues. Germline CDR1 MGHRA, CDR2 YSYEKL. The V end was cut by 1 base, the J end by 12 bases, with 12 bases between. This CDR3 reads CASSQVRGENTF. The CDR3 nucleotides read TGCGCCAGCAGCCAAGTTCGGGGGGAGAACACCTTC.

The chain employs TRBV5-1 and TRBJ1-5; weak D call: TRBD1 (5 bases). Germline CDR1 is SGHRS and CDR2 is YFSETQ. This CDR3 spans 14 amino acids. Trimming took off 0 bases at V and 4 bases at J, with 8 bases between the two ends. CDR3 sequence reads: CASSLEAGNQPQHF. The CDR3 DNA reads TGCGCCAGCAGCTTGGAGGCAGGGAATCAGCCCCAGCATTTT.

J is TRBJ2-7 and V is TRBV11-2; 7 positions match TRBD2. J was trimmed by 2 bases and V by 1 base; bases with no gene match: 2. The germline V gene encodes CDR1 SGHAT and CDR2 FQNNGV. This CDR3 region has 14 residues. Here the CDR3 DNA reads TGTGCCAGCAGCTTAGGGGGGGGGACCTACGAGCAGTACTTC. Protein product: CASSLGGGTYEQYF.

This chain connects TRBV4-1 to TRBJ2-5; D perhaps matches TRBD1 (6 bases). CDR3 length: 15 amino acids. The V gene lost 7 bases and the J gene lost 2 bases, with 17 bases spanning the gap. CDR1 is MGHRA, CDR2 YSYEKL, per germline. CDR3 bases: TGCGCCAGCACCTTCGGGACAACTAATCAAGAGACCCAGTACTTC. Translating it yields CASTFGTTNQETQYF.

The CDR3 DNA sequence: TGCGCCAGCAGCTTGGAAGGAGAGAACACTGAAGCTTTCTTT. Its translation: CASSLEGENTEAFF. The chain uses TRBV5-1 and TRBJ1-1, with D hard to call. Per germline, CDR1 SGHRS and CDR2 YFSETQ. V lost 0 bases, J lost 1 base, and 7 bases lay in between. The CDR3 is 14 residues long.

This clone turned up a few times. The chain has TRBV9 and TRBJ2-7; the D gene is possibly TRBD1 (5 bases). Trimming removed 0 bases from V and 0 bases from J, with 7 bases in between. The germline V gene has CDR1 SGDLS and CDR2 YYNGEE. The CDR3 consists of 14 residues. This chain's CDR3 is CASSVAQGSYEQYF. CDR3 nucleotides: TGTGCCAGCAGCGTAGCTCAGGGCTCCTACGAGCAGTACTTC.

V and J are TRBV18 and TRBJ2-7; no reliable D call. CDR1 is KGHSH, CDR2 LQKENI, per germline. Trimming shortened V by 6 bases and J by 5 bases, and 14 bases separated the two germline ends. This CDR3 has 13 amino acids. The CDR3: CASSIKSSNEQYF. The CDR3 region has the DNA TGTGCCAGCTCGATCAAGAGTTCGAACGAGCAGTACTTC.

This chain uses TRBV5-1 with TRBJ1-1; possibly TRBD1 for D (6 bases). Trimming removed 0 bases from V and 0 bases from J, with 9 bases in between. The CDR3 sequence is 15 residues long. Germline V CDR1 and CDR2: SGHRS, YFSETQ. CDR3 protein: CASSLGGQLNTEAFF. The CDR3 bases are TGCGCCAGCAGCTTGGGAGGACAGCTGAACACTGAAGCTTTCTTT. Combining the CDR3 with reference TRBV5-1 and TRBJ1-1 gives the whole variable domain KAGVTQTPRYLIKTRGQQVTLSCSPISGHRSVSWYQQTPGQGLQFLFEYFSETQRNKGNFPGRFSGRQFSNSRSEMNVSTLELGDSALYLCASSLGGQLNTEAFFGQGTRLTVV.

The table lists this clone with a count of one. CDR3 protein: CASGSLQTGESGEQFF. CDR3 coding DNA: TGTGCCAGCGGATCGCTCCAGACAGGGGAGTCGGGGGAGCAGTTCTTC. The chain uses TRBV5-4 and TRBJ2-1; 8 bases map to TRBD1. Germline V gene data show CDR1 as SGHNT and CDR2 as YYREEE (reference sequence). With V trimmed by 7 bases and J by 10 bases, 19 bases remained unmatched. The CDR3 length is 16 residues.

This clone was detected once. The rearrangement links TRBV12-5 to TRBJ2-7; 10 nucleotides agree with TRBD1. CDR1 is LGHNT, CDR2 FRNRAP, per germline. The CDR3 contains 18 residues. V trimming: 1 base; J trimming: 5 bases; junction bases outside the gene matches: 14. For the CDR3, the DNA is TGTGCTAGTGGTTTGGGTCCTAAGGGACAGGGGTTAATAAACGAGCAGTACTTC. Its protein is CASGLGPKGQGLINEQYF.

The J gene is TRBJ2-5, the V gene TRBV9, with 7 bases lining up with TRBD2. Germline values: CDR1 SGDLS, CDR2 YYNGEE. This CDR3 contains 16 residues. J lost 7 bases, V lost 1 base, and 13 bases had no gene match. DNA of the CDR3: TGTGCCAGCAGCGTATTTGGCGGGGGAGAATTTGGGACCCAGTACTTC. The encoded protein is CASSVFGGGEFGTQYF.

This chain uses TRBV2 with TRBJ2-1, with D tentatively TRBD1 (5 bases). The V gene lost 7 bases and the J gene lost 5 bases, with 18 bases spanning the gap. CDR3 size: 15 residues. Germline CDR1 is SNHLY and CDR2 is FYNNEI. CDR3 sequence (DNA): TGTGCCAGCAATAGTAGGGGCTGGGGAAACAATGAGCAGTTCTTC. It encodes CASNSRGWGNNEQFF.

This chain's CDR3 is CASSIPGQGAYEQYF. As DNA, the CDR3 is TGTGCCAGCAGTATCCCCGGACAGGGTGCCTACGAGCAGTACTTC. V is TRBV6-1 and J is TRBJ2-5; 8 bases match TRBD1. The J call may not be correct, given that the DNA end is closer to TRBJ2-7. Germline V CDR1 and CDR2: MNHNS, SASEGT. CDR3 length: 15 residues.

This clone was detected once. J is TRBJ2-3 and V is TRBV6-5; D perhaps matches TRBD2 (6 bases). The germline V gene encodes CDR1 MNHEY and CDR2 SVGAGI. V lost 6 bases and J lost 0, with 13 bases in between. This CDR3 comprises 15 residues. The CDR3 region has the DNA TGTGCCAGCAGACGACTAGGGTCTAGCACAGATACGCAGTATTTT. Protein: CASRRLGSSTDTQYF.

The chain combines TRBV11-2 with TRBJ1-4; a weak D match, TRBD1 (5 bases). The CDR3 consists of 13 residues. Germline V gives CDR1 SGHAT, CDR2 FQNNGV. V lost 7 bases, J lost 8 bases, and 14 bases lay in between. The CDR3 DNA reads TGTGCCAGCACCAGAACAGGAGGGGAAAAACTGTTTTTT. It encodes CASTRTGGEKLFF.

For the CDR3, the DNA is TGTGCCAGCAGCTTAGATGCGGGGAACCTATACAATGAGCAGTTCTTC. It codes for CASSLDAGNLYNEQFF. The chain employs TRBV11-2 and TRBJ2-1, with a possible D match to TRBD2 (6 bases). V lost 0 bases and J lost 4, with 13 bases in between. Germline-derived CDR1 and CDR2 are SGHAT and FQNNGV. The CDR3 has 16 residues.

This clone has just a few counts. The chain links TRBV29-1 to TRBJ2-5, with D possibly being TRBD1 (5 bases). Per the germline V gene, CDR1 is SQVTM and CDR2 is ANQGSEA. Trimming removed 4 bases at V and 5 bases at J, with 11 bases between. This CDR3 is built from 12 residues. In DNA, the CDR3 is TGCAGCGTTGGGGCAGGGATGGAGACCCAGTACTTC. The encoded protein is CSVGAGMETQYF. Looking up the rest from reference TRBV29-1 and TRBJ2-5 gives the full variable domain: SAVISQKPSRDICQRGTSLTIQCQVDSQVTMMFWYRQQPGQSLTLIATANQGSEATYESGFVIDKFPISRPNLTFSTLTVSNMSPEDSSIYLCSVGAGMETQYFGPGTRLLVL.

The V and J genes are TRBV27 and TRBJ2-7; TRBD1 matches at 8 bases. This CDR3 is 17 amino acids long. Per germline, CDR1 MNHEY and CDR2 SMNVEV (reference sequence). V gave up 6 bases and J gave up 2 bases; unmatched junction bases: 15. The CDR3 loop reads CASSQTPGTGHPYEQYF. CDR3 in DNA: TGTGCCAGCAGCCAGACACCCGGGACAGGACACCCCTACGAGCAGTACTTC.

The CDR3 DNA sequence: TGTGCCAGCAGGGTTCAGGGTAGAAACTATGGCTACACCTTC. Its translation is CASRVQGRNYGYTF. The chain is built from TRBV6-5 and TRBJ1-2; possible D gene TRBD1, 5 bases. Trimming took off 6 bases at V and 2 bases at J, with 13 bases between the two ends. Germline V gene sequence: CDR1 MNHEY, CDR2 SVGAGI. The CDR3 consists of 14 residues.

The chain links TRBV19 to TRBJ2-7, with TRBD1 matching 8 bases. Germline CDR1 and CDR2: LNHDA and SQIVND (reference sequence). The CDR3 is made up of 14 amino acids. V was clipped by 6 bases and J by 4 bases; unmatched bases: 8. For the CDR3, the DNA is TGTGCCAGTAGCGTACCGGGACAGGTTTACGAGCAGTACTTC. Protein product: CASSVPGQVYEQYF.

CDR3 DNA sequence: TGCGCCAGCAGCCCACAGGGGAGGTACACTGAAGCTTTCTTT. Amino acids: CASSPQGRYTEAFF. The rearrangement links TRBV5-1 to TRBJ1-1, with 7 nucleotides matching TRBD1. The CDR3 is 14 amino acids. V lost 4 bases and J lost 3; bases outside the gene matches: 6. Germline loops: CDR1 SGHRS, CDR2 YFSETQ.

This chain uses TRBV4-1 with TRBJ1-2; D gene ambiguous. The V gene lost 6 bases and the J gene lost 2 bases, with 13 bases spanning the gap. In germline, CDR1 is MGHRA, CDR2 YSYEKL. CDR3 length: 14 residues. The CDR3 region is CASRSPGENYGYTF. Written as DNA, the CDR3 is TGCGCCAGCAGATCCCCGGGAGAAAACTATGGCTACACCTTC.

The CDR3 sequence is CASSLSPRYEQYF. CDR3 in DNA: TGTGCCAGCAGCTTATCCCCCCGCTACGAGCAGTACTTC. The rearrangement links TRBV11-3 to TRBJ2-7; D ambiguous. This CDR3 spans 13 amino acids. The germline gives CDR1 SGHNT, CDR2 YENEEA. Trimming left V 2 bases short and J 3 bases short, with 8 bases between.

CDR3 loop: CASSFPPSEQFF. CDR3 bases: TGTGCCAGCAGCTTTCCCCCGAGTGAGCAGTTCTTC. This sequence joins TRBV7-3 and TRBJ2-1; D is uncertain. The CDR3 sequence is 12 residues long. Per the germline V gene, CDR1 is SGHTA and CDR2 is FQGTGA. Trimming took 3 bases from V and 9 from J, leaving 9 bases between them.

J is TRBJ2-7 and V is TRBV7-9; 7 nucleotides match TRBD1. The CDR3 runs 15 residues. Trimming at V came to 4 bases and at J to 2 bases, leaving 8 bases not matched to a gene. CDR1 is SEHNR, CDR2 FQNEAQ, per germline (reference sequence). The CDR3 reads CASSSLTGPPYEQYF. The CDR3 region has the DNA TGTGCCAGCAGCTCATTGACAGGGCCGCCCTACGAGCAGTACTTC.

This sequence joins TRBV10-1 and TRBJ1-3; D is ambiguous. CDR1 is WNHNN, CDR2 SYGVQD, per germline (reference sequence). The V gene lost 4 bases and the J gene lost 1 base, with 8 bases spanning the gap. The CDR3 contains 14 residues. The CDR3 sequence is CASSGAQSGNTIYF. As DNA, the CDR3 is TGCGCCAGCAGTGGGGCCCAATCTGGAAACACCATATATTTT.

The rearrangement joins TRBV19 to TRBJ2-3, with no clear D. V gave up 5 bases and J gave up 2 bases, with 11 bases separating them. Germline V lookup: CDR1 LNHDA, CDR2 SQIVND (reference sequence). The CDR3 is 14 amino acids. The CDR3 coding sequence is TGTGCCAGTAGTCCTCATGGCCCCACAGATACGCAGTATTTT. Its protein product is CASSPHGPTDTQYF.

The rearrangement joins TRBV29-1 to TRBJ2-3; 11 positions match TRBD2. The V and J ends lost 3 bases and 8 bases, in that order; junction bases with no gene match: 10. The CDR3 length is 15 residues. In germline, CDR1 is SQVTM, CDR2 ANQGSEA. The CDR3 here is CSVEGLAGGPSTQYF. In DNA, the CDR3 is TGCAGCGTTGAGGGGCTAGCGGGGGGCCCGAGTACGCAGTATTTT.